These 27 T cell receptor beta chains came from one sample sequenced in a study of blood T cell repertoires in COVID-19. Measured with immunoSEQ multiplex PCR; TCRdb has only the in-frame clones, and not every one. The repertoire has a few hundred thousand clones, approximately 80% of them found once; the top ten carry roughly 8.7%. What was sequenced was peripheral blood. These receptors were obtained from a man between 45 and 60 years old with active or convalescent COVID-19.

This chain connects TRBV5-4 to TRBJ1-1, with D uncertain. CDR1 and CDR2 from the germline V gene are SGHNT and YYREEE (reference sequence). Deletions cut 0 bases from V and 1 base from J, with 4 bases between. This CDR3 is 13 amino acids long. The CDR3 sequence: CASSLAGNTEAFF. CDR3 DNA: TGTGCCAGCAGCTTGGCGGGGAACACTGAAGCTTTCTTT. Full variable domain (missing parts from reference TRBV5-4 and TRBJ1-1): ETGVTQSPTHLIKTRGQQVTLRCSSQSGHNTVSWYQQALGQGPQFIFQYYREEENGRGNFPPRFSGLQFPNYSSELNVNALELDDSALYLCASSLAGNTEAFFGQGTRLTVV.

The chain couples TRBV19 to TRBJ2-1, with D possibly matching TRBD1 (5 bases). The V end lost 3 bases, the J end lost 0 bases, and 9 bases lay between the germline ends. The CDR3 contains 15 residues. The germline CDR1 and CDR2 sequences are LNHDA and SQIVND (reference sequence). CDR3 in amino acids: CASSMGQPSYNEQFF. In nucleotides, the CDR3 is TGTGCCAGTAGTATGGGGCAGCCCTCCTACAATGAGCAGTTCTTC.

This CDR3 is CASSQDRGESTEAFF. Written as DNA, the CDR3 is TGCGCCAGCAGCCAAGATCGGGGGGAGTCCACTGAAGCTTTCTTT. The V call is TRBV4-1, the J call TRBJ1-1; TRBD1 is a possible D gene (5 bases). Between the trimmed V and J ends, which lost 0 bases and 4 bases, there was a span of 12 bases. The CDR3 loop spans 15 amino acids. The germline V gene encodes CDR1 MGHRA and CDR2 YSYEKL.

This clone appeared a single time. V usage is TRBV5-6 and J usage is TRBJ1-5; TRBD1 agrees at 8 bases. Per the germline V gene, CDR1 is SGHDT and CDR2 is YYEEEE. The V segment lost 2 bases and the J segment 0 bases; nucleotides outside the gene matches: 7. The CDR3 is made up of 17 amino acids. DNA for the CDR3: TGTGCCAGCAGCTTCGGGACAGGAGCTTATAGCAATCAGCCCCAGCATTTT. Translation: CASSFGTGAYSNQPQHF.

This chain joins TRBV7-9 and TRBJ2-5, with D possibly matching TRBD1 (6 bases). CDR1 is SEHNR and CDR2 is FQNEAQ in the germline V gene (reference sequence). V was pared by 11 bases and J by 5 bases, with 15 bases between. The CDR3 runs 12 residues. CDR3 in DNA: TGTGCCGACCAACCCCAGGGGGAGACCCAGTACTTC. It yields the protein CADQPQGETQYF.

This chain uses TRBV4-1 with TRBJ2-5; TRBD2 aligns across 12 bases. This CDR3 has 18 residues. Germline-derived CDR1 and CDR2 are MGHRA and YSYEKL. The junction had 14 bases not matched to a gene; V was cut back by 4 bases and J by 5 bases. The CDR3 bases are TGCGCCAGCAGCCCCTCATGGCTAGCGGGGGGGTTAAGGGAGACCCAGTACTTC. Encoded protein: CASSPSWLAGGLRETQYF.

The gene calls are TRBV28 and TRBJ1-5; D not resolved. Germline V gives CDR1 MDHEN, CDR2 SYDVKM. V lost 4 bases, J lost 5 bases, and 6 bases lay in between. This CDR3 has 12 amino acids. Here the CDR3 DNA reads TGTGCCAGCAGTTCACCGGATCAGCCCCAGCATTTT. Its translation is CASSSPDQPQHF.

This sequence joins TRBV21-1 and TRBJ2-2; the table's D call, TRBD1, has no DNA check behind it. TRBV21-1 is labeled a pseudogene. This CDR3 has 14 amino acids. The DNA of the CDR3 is TGTGCCAGCAGCAAGGACAGGGCGGTCGGGGAGCTGTTTTTT. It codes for CASSKDRAVGELFF.

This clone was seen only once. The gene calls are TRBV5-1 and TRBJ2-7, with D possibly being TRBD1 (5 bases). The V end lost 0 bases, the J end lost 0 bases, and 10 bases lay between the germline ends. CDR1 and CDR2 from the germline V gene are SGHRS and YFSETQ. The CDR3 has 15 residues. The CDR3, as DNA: TGCGCCAGCAGCTTGGGGACACGTACCTCCTACGAGCAGTACGTC. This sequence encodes CASSLGTRTSYEQYV.

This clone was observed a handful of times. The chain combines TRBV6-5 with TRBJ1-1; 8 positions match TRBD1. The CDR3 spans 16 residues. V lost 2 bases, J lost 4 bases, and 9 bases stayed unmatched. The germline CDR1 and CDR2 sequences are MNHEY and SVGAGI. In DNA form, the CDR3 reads TGTGCCAGCAGTTACACCCGGGACAGGCGCCCCACTGAAGCTTTCTTT. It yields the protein CASSYTRDRRPTEAFF.

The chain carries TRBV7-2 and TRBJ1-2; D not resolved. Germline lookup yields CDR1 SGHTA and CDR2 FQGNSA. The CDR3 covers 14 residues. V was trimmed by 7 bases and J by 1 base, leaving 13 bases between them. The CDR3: CASTVLGVNYGYTF. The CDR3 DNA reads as TGTGCCAGCACCGTACTCGGGGTTAACTATGGCTACACCTTC.

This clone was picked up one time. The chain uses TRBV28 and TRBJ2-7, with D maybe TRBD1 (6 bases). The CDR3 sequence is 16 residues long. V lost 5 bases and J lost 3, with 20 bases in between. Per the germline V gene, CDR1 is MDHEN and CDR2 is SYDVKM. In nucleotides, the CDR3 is TGTGCCAGCAGTCCTAACCCCGGGACATCCAACTACGAGCAGTACTTC. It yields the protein CASSPNPGTSNYEQYF.

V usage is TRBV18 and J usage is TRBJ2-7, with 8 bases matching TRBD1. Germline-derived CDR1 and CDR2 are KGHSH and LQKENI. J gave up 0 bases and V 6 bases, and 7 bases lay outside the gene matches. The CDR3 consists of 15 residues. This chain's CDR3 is CASSLSGTGSYEQYF. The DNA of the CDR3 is TGTGCCAGCTCGCTATCCGGGACAGGCTCCTACGAGCAGTACTTC.

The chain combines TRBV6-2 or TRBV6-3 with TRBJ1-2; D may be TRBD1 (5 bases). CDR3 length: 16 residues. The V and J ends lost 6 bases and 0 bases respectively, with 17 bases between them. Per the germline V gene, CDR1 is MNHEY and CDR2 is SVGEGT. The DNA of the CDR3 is TGTGCCAGCAGCCCCATATCGGGGGGATCTAACTATGGCTACACCTTC. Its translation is CASSPISGGSNYGYTF.

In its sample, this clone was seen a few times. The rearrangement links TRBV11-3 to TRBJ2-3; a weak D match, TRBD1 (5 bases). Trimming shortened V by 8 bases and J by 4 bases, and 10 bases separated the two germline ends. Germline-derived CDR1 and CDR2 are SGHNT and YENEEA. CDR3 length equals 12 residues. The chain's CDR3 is CASGQGADTQYF. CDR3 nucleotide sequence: TGTGCCAGCGGACAAGGGGCAGATACGCAGTATTTT.

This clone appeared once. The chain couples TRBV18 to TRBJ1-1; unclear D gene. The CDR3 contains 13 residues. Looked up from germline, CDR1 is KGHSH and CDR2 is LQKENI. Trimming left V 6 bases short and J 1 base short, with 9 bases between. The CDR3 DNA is TGTGCCAGCTCCCTCACAACGAACACTGAAGCTTTCTTT. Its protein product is CASSLTTNTEAFF.

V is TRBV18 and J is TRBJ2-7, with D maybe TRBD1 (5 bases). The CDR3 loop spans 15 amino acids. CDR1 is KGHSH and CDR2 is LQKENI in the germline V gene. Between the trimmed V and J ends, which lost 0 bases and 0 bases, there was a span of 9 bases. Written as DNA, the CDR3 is TGTGCCAGCTCACCACCGCGACAGAGCTCCTACGAGCAGTACTTC. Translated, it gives CASSPPRQSSYEQYF.

DNA for the CDR3: TGCGCCAGCAGTCAGACAGGGGGCTACGAGCAGTACTTC. Translation gives CASSQTGGYEQYF. This sequence joins TRBV10-2 and TRBJ2-7; 9 bases align to TRBD1. Trimming at V came to 5 bases and at J to 3 bases, leaving 2 bases not matched to a gene. Germline V gene data show CDR1 as WSHSY and CDR2 as SAAADI. The CDR3 has 13 amino acids.

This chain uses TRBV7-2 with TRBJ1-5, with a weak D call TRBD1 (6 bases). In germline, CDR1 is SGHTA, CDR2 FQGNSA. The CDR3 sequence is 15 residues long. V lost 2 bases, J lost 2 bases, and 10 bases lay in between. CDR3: CASSLTGGGNQPQHF. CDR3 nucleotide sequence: TGTGCCAGCAGCTTAACGGGGGGCGGCAATCAGCCCCAGCATTTT.

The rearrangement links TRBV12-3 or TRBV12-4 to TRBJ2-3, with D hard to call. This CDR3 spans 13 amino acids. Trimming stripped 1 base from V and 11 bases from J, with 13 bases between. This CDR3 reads CASSLGPAKRQYF. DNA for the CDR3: TGTGCCAGCAGTTTAGGTCCCGCGAAAAGGCAGTATTTT.

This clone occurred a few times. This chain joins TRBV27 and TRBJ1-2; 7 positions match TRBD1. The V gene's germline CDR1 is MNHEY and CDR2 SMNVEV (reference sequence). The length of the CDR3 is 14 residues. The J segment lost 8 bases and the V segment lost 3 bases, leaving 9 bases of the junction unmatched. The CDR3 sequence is CASSFVRAGGGYTF. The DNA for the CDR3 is TGTGCCAGCAGTTTCGTCCGGGCAGGGGGGGGCTACACCTTC.

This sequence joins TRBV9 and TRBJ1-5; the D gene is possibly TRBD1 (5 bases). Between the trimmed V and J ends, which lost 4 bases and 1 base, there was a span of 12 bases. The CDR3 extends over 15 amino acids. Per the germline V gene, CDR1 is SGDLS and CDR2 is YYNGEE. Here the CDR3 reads CASSPTGLSNQPQHF. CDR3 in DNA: TGTGCCAGCAGCCCTACAGGATTAAGCAATCAGCCCCAGCATTTT.

CDR3 residues: CATSRVTGQGAYGYTF. In DNA form, the CDR3 reads TGTGCCACCAGCAGAGTGACGGGACAGGGCGCCTACGGCTACACCTTC. This chain links TRBV15 with TRBJ1-2; 9 nucleotides line up with TRBD1. The germline CDR1 and CDR2 sequences are LNHNV and YYDKDF (reference sequence). V lost 1 base to trimming and J lost 8 bases; unmatched junction nucleotides: 11. This CDR3 is built from 16 residues.

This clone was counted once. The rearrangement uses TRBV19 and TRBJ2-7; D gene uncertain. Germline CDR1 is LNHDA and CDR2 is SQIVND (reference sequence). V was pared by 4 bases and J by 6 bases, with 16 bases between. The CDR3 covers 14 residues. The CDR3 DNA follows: TGTGCCAGTAGTACCAACTTAAAACCAGGCGAGCAGTACTTC. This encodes CASSTNLKPGEQYF.

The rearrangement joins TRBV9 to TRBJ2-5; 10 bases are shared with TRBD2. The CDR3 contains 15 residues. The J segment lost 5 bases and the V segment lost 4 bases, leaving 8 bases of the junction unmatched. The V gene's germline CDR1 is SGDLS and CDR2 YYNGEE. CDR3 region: CASSPSGGGPETQYF. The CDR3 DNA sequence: TGTGCCAGCAGCCCTAGCGGGGGCGGGCCGGAGACCCAGTACTTC.

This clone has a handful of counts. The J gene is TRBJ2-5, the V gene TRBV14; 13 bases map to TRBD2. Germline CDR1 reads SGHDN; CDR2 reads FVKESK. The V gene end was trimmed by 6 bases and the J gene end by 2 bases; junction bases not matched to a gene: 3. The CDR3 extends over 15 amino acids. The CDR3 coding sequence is TGTGCCAGCAGTCGGACTAGCGGGGGACAAGAGACCCAGTACTTC. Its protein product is CASSRTSGGQETQYF.

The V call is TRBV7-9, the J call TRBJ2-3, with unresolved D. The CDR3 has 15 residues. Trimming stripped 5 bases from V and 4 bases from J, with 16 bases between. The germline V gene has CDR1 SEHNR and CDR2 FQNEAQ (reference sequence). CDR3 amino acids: CASSPSRAIPDTQYF. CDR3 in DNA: TGTGCCAGCAGCCCATCTAGAGCAATCCCAGATACGCAGTATTTT.